These 22 T cell receptor beta chains were all obtained from the same sample, sequenced in a study of shared clonotypes between healthy human individuals. Data came from immunoSEQ multiplex PCR; TCRdb stores just in-frame clones and leaves some out. The table has roughly 2.2 million clones, 93% seen once. Source material: naive CD4+ T cells from PBMCs. Subset given: CD45RA+ positively selected. Source of these receptors: a man between 18 and 29 years old in good health. Some clones in this sample may be carry-over from other donors' samples.

The chain recombines TRBV29-1 with TRBJ1-2; 8 nucleotides match TRBD1. Germline CDR1 SQVTM, CDR2 ANQGSEA. This CDR3 has 12 amino acids. Trimming removed 5 bases from V and 7 bases from J; junction bases left unmatched: 6. CDR3 in amino acids: CSVTDRGSGYTF. Here the CDR3 DNA reads TGCAGCGTTACCGACAGGGGTAGTGGCTACACCTTC.

The chain is built from TRBV6-5 and TRBJ1-3, with D possibly being TRBD1 (5 bases). Germline-derived CDR1 and CDR2 are MNHEY and SVGAGI. CDR3 length: 13 residues. V lost 8 bases to trimming and J lost 3 bases, with 11 bases between them. CDR3 DNA: TGTGCCAGCCGTCGGGGGGTTGGAAACACCATATATTTT. Protein sequence: CASRRGVGNTIYF.

The V and J genes are TRBV28 and TRBJ2-4; D is possibly TRBD1 or TRBD2 (5 bases each). CDR3 length equals 17 residues. Trimming left V 3 bases short and J 0 bases short, with 15 bases between. From germline, CDR1 is MDHEN and CDR2 SYDVKM. The DNA for the CDR3 is TGTGCCAGCAGTTTGGTTCGGGGCGGGTTAGCCAAAAACATTCAGTACTTC. This codes for CASSLVRGGLAKNIQYF.

V gene TRBV5-1 combines with J gene TRBJ2-2, with 7 bases lining up with TRBD2. The CDR3 is 17 residues long. V trimming: 4 bases; J trimming: 3 bases; junction bases outside the gene matches: 12. CDR1 is SGHRS, CDR2 YFSETQ, per germline. The CDR3 DNA sequence: TGCGCCAGCAGCCCCGGTGGTAGCGGGCTACACACCGGGGAGCTGTTTTTT. Amino acid sequence: CASSPGGSGLHTGELFF.

Points on this clone: Distinct nucleotide sequences in the sample also encode this CDR3. V is TRBV6-6 and J is TRBJ2-5; D is possibly TRBD2 (5 bases). The germline CDR1 and CDR2 sequences are MNHNY and SVGAGI (reference sequence). The V and J ends lost 5 bases and 5 bases respectively, with 6 bases between them. This CDR3 contains 11 residues. The CDR3 loop reads CASSPGETQYF. CDR3 nucleotide sequence: TGTGCCAGCAGTCCGGGGGAGACCCAGTACTTC.

The sample holds a few counts of this clone. The chain has TRBV4-1 and TRBJ1-2; 7 bases map to TRBD1. The germline CDR1 and CDR2 sequences are MGHRA and YSYEKL. The V and J ends lost 4 bases and 0 bases, in that order; junction bases with no gene match: 8. The CDR3 contains 16 residues. DNA for the CDR3: TGCGCCAGCAGCCTAACGACAGGGAAAACTAACTATGGCTACACCTTC. It specifies CASSLTTGKTNYGYTF.

This chain uses TRBV7-9 with TRBJ1-1; D ambiguous. The CDR3 extends over 13 amino acids. V was pared by 7 bases and J by 4 bases, with 13 bases between. Per germline, CDR1 SEHNR and CDR2 FQNEAQ (reference sequence). This CDR3 is CASTLRLGTEAFF. In DNA form, the CDR3 reads TGTGCCAGCACCCTCCGGCTCGGCACTGAAGCTTTCTTT. Looking up the rest from reference TRBV7-9 and TRBJ1-1 gives the full variable domain: DTGVSQNPRHKITKRGQNVTFRCDPISEHNRLYWYRQTLGQGPEFLTYFQNEAQLEKSRLLSDRFSAERPKGSFSTLEIQRTEQGDSAMYLCASTLRLGTEAFFGQGTRLTVV.

In the case of this clone: Other DNA sequences of this sample code for an identical CDR3. The V and J genes are TRBV5-1 and TRBJ2-3; no clear D gene. The CDR3 sequence is 14 residues long. Germline-derived CDR1 and CDR2 are SGHRS and YFSETQ. V was cut by 2 bases and J by 1 base, with 8 bases left in between. The CDR3 coding sequence is TGCGCCAGCAGCTTTAGTCAGGGCACAGATACGCAGTATTTT. Its protein is CASSFSQGTDTQYF.

This chain joins TRBV7-9 and TRBJ2-1; no firm D call. Looked up from germline, CDR1 is SEHNR and CDR2 is FQNEAQ (reference sequence). The CDR3 runs to 10 residues. V dropped 8 bases and J dropped 4 bases, with 3 bases sitting between them. As DNA, the CDR3 is TGTGCCAGCGGTTACAATGAGCAGTTCTTC. It yields the protein CASGYNEQFF. Using reference TRBV7-9 and TRBJ2-1 for the parts outside the CDR3, the full variable domain is DTGVSQNPRHKITKRGQNVTFRCDPISEHNRLYWYRQTLGQGPEFLTYFQNEAQLEKSRLLSDRFSAERPKGSFSTLEIQRTEQGDSAMYLCASGYNEQFFGPGTRLTVL.

J is TRBJ2-3 and V is TRBV18, with TRBD2 matching 8 bases. Germline loops: CDR1 KGHSH, CDR2 LQKENI. The length of the CDR3 is 16 residues. V dropped 3 bases and J dropped 4; count of bases not matched to a gene: 9. The CDR3 sequence: CASSPPGLGTPDTQYF. The CDR3 coding sequence is TGTGCCAGCTCACCGCCGGGACTAGGGACTCCAGATACGCAGTATTTT.

This clone is a singleton in its sample. CDR3 nucleotide sequence: TGTGCCAGCAGCTTAGCATTAGGACTAGCGGGAGCAGAGACCCAGTACTTC. It encodes CASSLALGLAGAETQYF. This rearrangement joins TRBV7-2 to TRBJ2-5; 13 nucleotides agree with TRBD2. V lost 0 bases and J lost 4; bases outside the gene matches: 5. The CDR3 is made up of 17 amino acids. Germline V gene lookup returns CDR1 SGHTA and CDR2 FQGNSA.

This rearrangement joins TRBV7-8 to TRBJ2-5, with D possibly being TRBD1 (5 bases). Trimming removed 6 bases from V and 7 bases from J, with 27 bases in between. The CDR3 covers 17 residues. Germline CDR1 reads SGHVS; CDR2 reads FQNEAQ. Written as DNA, the CDR3 is TGTGCCAGCAGGACCGAAGGGGCGGTTATCGGCAAGACGACCCAGTACTTC. Its translation is CASRTEGAVIGKTTQYF.

Notes on this clone: The same CDR3 can be traced to other DNA sequences in this sample. J is TRBJ1-2 and V is TRBV5-1, with 7 positions matching TRBD1. CDR3 size: 14 residues. Germline assignment: CDR1 SGHRS and CDR2 YFSETQ. With 0 bases clipped from V and 1 base from J, the junction kept 0 bases outside the gene matches. The CDR3 spells CASSLGQGNYGYTF. The CDR3 nucleotides read TGCGCCAGCAGCTTGGGACAGGGTAACTATGGCTACACCTTC. Full variable domain (rest looked up from reference TRBV5-1 and TRBJ1-2): KAGVTQTPRYLIKTRGQQVTLSCSPISGHRSVSWYQQTPGQGLQFLFEYFSETQRNKGNFPGRFSGRQFSNSRSEMNVSTLELGDSALYLCASSLGQGNYGYTFGSGTRLTVV.

The genes are TRBV7-6 and TRBJ2-2; 9 nucleotides line up with TRBD2. The J segment lost 2 bases and the V segment lost 1 base, leaving 5 bases of the junction unmatched. This CDR3 is built from 17 residues. Germline CDR1 and CDR2: SGHVS and FNYEAQ. CDR3 in DNA: TGTGCCAGCAGCTTAGGACGCGGGAGGGCCAACACCGGGGAGCTGTTTTTT. Its protein is CASSLGRGRANTGELFF.

V gene TRBV30 combines with J gene TRBJ2-5; 8 nucleotides match TRBD1. Germline CDR1 reads GTSNPN; CDR2 reads SVGIG (reference sequence). CDR3 length: 13 residues. The J segment lost 5 bases and the V segment lost 5 bases, leaving 7 bases of the junction unmatched. The CDR3 nucleotides are TGTGCCTGGGCAGGGGGCGCAGCTGAGACCCAGTACTTC. Protein: CAWAGGAAETQYF.

A word on this clone: The same CDR3 is also encoded by other DNA sequences in this sample. The rearrangement uses TRBV7-3 and TRBJ1-1; D is uncertain. This CDR3 comprises 14 residues. Germline V gene sequence: CDR1 SGHTA, CDR2 FQGTGA. V was clipped by 2 bases and J by 1 base, with 8 bases between them. The CDR3 sequence: CASSLLGRNTEAFF. The CDR3 nucleotides read TGTGCCAGCAGCTTATTGGGGAGGAACACTGAAGCTTTCTTT.

With regard to this clone: The sample carries other DNA sequences with the same CDR3. The CDR3 sequence: CASSVARQETQYF. CDR3 DNA: TGTGCCAGCAGTGTAGCTAGACAAGAGACCCAGTACTTC. The J gene is TRBJ2-5, the V gene TRBV2; D remains unclear. The germline V and J ends were trimmed by 4 bases and 2 bases, with 8 bases remaining between them. Germline V lookup: CDR1 SNHLY, CDR2 FYNNEI. The CDR3 sequence is 13 residues long.

The V gene is TRBV9, the J gene TRBJ2-7; D not certain. Between the trimmed V and J ends, which lost 0 bases and 0 bases, there was a span of 10 bases. Germline CDR1 reads SGDLS; CDR2 reads YYNGEE. The CDR3 extends over 15 amino acids. The CDR3 sequence: CASSVGFPSSYEQYF. CDR3 sequence (DNA): TGTGCCAGCAGCGTAGGATTTCCGAGCTCCTACGAGCAGTACTTC.

The rearrangement uses TRBV30 and TRBJ1-5; D unresolved. From germline, CDR1 is GTSNPN and CDR2 SVGIG (reference sequence). V was cut by 0 bases and J by 7 bases, with 16 bases left in between. This CDR3 region has 15 residues. CDR3 in DNA: TGTGCCTGGAGTGTAGCAGAGGGCGTAGGCCAGCCCCAGCATTTT. Its translation is CAWSVAEGVGQPQHF.

J is TRBJ2-1 and V is TRBV11-1; D remains unclear. Between the trimmed V and J ends, which lost 1 base and 3 bases, there was a span of 10 bases. Germline-derived CDR1 and CDR2 are SGHAT and FQDESV (reference sequence). The CDR3 is 15 amino acids. CDR3 residues: CASSLGQNYYNEQFF. CDR3 DNA: TGTGCCAGCAGCTTAGGCCAGAACTACTACAATGAGCAGTTCTTC.

The chain combines TRBV6-5 with TRBJ1-1; D might be TRBD1 (5 bases). CDR1 is MNHEY, CDR2 SVGAGI, per germline. This CDR3 region has 15 residues. Trimming stripped 6 bases from V and 5 bases from J, with 19 bases between. The CDR3 DNA reads TGTGCCAGCAGCTACCGAGAGGGGATCTCTACTGAAGCTTTCTTT. It specifies CASSYREGISTEAFF.

The sample holds a few counts of this clone. The CDR3 protein is CASSRRDTEAFF. The CDR3 bases are TGTGCCAGCTCACGTCGGGACACTGAAGCTTTCTTT. The rearrangement joins TRBV18 to TRBJ1-1, with D uncertain. Trimming pared 4 bases from V and 3 bases from J, leaving 6 bases between. The CDR3 extends over 12 amino acids. CDR1 and CDR2 (germline): KGHSH, LQKENI. The complete variable domain, with remaining parts taken from reference TRBV18 and TRBJ1-1, reads NAGVMQNPRHLVRRRGQEARLRCSPMKGHSHVYWYRQLPEEGLKFMVYLQKENIIDESGMPKERFSAEFPKEGPSILRIQQVVRGDSAAYFCASSRRDTEAFFGQGTRLTVV.